The sequence of this T cell receptor (beta chain) was determined in a study of long-term antiretroviral therapy in people with HIV. The CDR3 sequence is 14 residues long. In germline, CDR1 is SGHDT, CDR2 YYEEEE. The V end lost 0 bases, the J end lost 0 bases, and 6 bases lay between the germline ends. Survey-level resolution applied to immunoSEQ assay v3.0. Data came from immunoSEQ multiplex PCR; TCRdb stores just in-frame clones and leaves some out. In the table there are fewer than 30,000 clones, around 88% of which are singletons. Each donor had at least one pre-ART and at least two post-ART PBMC samples. Findings and limits, study-wide: Repertoires with HIV possessed tighter CDR3 length spans than those of controls. Transplant donor controls retained higher diversity, though diversity increased after ART. Dominant in the repertoire at all time points were clones expanded before ART.

In the case of this clone: Antigen unknown.

The V call is TRBV5-6, the J call TRBJ1-2; D uncertain. Sequenced material: unsorted PBMCs, taken less than 4.7 years after starting antiretroviral therapy. This TCR derives from a man younger than 40 with HIV. The CDR3 is CASSLVNPNYGYTF. CDR3 in DNA: TGTGCCAGCAGCTTGGTCAACCCTAACTATGGCTACACCTTC.